This T cell receptor beta chain was documented in a study of OX40 agonist ivuxolimab in advanced cancers. As for the study in general: Patient treatment consisted of intravenous ivuxolimab administration every 2 weeks at 0.01 to 10 mg/kg. Males comprised 82.7% of the group, whose mean age was 60 years (range roughly 20 to 85).

The method was immunoSEQ multiplex PCR; TCRdb's version includes in-frame clones alone and lacks a portion of them. The sample shows 75,000 to 95,000 clones, 91% of them seen only once. Trimming cost V 5 bases and J 6 bases; bases outside gene matches: 6. This CDR3 region has 14 residues. CDR1 and CDR2 from the germline V gene are LNHDA and SQIVND (reference sequence). The specimen was CD4+ or CD8+ T cells sorted from blood, collected in a trial of the OX40 agonist ivuxolimab. J is TRBJ2-1 and V is TRBV19; TRBD2 agrees at 8 bases. The clonotype comes from an adult with an advanced solid tumor such as melanoma, head and neck, liver or kidney cancer. The CDR3 spells CASSPLGTSNEQFF. In nucleotides, the CDR3 is TGTGCCAGTAGTCCGCTAGGGACTAGCAATGAGCAGTTCTTC.